Shown below are 8 T cell receptor beta chains from a single sample sequenced in a study of T cell repertoires in ileal Crohn's disease. Repertoires were generated with immunoSEQ multiplex PCR, while TCRdb's copy carries only in-frame clones and drops some. The sample holds about 13,000 clones, more than 70% seen once. Time point indicated: neoterminal ileum biopsy at postoperative endoscopy, about 6 months after surgery. The sample consisted of ileal tissue. These receptors originate from an adult with Crohn's disease.

V gene TRBV6-5 combines with J gene TRBJ1-1, with D perhaps matching TRBD1 (5 bases). CDR3 size: 13 residues. V was clipped by 5 bases and J by 5 bases, with 12 bases between them. Germline lookup yields CDR1 MNHEY and CDR2 SVGAGI. CDR3 in amino acids: CASSPLGPTEAFF. Written as DNA, the CDR3 is TGTGCCAGCAGTCCGCTGGGGCCGACTGAAGCTTTCTTT.

The genes are TRBV6-1 and TRBJ2-5; D may be TRBD2 (6 bases). Between the trimmed V and J ends, which lost 3 bases and 4 bases, there was a span of 9 bases. Looked up from germline, CDR1 is MNHNS and CDR2 is SASEGT. This CDR3 spans 13 amino acids. This CDR3 reads CASSDGGRETQYF. CDR3 nucleotide sequence: TGTGCCAGCAGTGATGGGGGGAGAGAGACCCAGTACTTC.

In this sample, this clone turned up once. The J gene is TRBJ1-1, the V gene TRBV2; D not resolved. The germline CDR1 and CDR2 sequences are SNHLY and FYNNEI. Trimming shortened V by 6 bases and J by 5 bases, and 16 bases separated the two germline ends. The CDR3 sequence is 14 residues long. This chain's CDR3 is CASSANRRETEAFF. The CDR3 DNA reads as TGTGCCAGCAGCGCTAACCGAAGAGAGACTGAAGCTTTCTTT.

The chain links TRBV20-1 to TRBJ2-3; D call uncertain. V dropped 5 bases and J dropped 5 bases, with 5 bases sitting between them. Per germline, CDR1 DFQATT and CDR2 SNEGSKA (reference sequence). The CDR3 is made up of 10 amino acids. CDR3 bases: TGCAGTGCTCTATTAGATACGCAGTATTTT. Its protein is CSALLDTQYF.

The V and J genes are TRBV29-1 and TRBJ1-2, with D tentatively TRBD1 (6 bases). V lost 5 bases, J lost 8 bases, and 9 bases lay in between. This CDR3 region has 10 residues. Germline CDR1 is SQVTM and CDR2 is ANQGSEA. CDR3 sequence: CSVTGTGYTF. CDR3 sequence (DNA): TGCAGCGTTACAGGGACGGGCTACACCTTC.

J is TRBJ1-6 and V is TRBV6-1; TRBD1 is a possible D gene (6 bases). Germline V gene lookup returns CDR1 MNHNS and CDR2 SASEGT. Trimming removed 2 bases at V and 5 bases at J, with 19 bases between. The CDR3 covers 18 residues. The CDR3 DNA follows: TGTGCCAGCAGTGAATATGTATCGCGGCCAGGGGATAATTCACCCCTCCACTTT. Residues: CASSEYVSRPGDNSPLHF.

The chain couples TRBV19 to TRBJ1-1, with 7 bases aligning to TRBD1. Germline lookup yields CDR1 LNHDA and CDR2 SQIVND (reference sequence). With 4 bases clipped from V and 3 bases from J, the junction kept 5 bases outside the gene matches. The CDR3 sequence is 14 residues long. The CDR3 spells CASSTGTAYTEAFF. In DNA, the CDR3 is TGTGCCAGTAGTACCGGGACAGCCTACACTGAAGCTTTCTTT.

This clone is classed as medium-sized. The V gene is TRBV6-5, the J gene TRBJ1-5; D may be TRBD1 (5 bases). CDR1 is MNHEY, CDR2 SVGAGI, per germline. The CDR3 totals 14 residues. Trimming cost V 7 bases and J 0 bases, with 10 bases left between them. The CDR3: CASKEGLSNQPQHF. The CDR3 DNA sequence: TGTGCCAGCAAAGAGGGACTTAGCAATCAGCCCCAGCATTTT.